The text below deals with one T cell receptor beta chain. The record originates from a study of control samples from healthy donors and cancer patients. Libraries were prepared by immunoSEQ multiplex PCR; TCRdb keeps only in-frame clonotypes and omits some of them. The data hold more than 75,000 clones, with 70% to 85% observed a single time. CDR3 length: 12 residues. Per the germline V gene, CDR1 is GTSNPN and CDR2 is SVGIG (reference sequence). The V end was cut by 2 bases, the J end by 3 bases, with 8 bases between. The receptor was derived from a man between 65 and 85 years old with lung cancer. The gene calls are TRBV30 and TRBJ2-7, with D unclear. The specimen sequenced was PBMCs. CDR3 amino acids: CAWSPTYYEQYF. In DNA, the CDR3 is TGTGCCTGGAGTCCGACCTACTACGAGCAGTACTTC.